Listed below are T cell receptor beta chains from one sample, sequenced in a study of beta chain features in type 1 diabetes. The assay was immunoSEQ multiplex PCR, and TCRdb's table has in-frame clones only and misses some. The sample lists around 160,000 clones; approximately 62% were seen once. Sequencing was done on a sample of naive CD4+ T cells from blood. The receptors derive from a man between 25 and 39 years old with type 1 diabetes. The CDR3 runs from the conserved cysteine through the conserved F or W. The D gene is left open where the match is weak. Some rows mark clone size as missing; the rest say once, few, many or name a class of expanded clone.

DNA	CDR3	J	V	size	D
TGTGCCAGCAGTGTGGCAGCCGAGCAGTACTTC	CASSVAAEQYF	TRBJ2-7	TRBV2	-	-
TGTGCCAGCAGTACAGGGGGTTCCGTGGCGGAGCAGTTCTTC	CASSTGGSVAEQFF	TRBJ2-1	TRBV6-6	-	TRBD1
TGTGCCAGCAGCACCAGACTAGCGGGACCGTACAATGAGCAGTTCTTC	CASSTRLAGPYNEQFF	TRBJ2-1	TRBV11-2	few	TRBD2
TGTGCCTGGAGTGGAACGGGGACAGGGGCCTACAATGAGCAGTTCTTC	CAWSGTGTGAYNEQFF	TRBJ2-1	TRBV30	-	TRBD1
TGTGCCAGCAGCTTCTACCCACTAAGGACTAGCGGTGAGCAGTTCTTC	CASSFYPLRTSGEQFF	TRBJ2-1	TRBV13	-	TRBD2
TGTGCCAGCTCACCGGGGGCTGAAGCTTTCTTT	CASSPGAEAFF	TRBJ1-1	TRBV18	-	-
TGTGCCAGCAGCTTGGAGACTAGACCCACAGATACGCAGTATTTT	CASSLETRPTDTQYF	TRBJ2-3	TRBV5-4	-	-
TGTGCCAGCAGCCGGCAGGGGTACGAGCAGTACTTC	CASSRQGYEQYF	TRBJ2-7	TRBV14	once	-
TGCAGCGGAACAGGGGGTGGGACAGATACGCAGTATTTT	CSGTGGGTDTQYF	TRBJ2-3	TRBV29-1	few	TRBD1
TGCGCCAGCCGAACGGGACAGGGCTACAATGAGCAGTTCTTC	CASRTGQGYNEQFF	TRBJ2-1	TRBV5-1	-	TRBD1
TGTGCCAGCAGTTTATTCCCAGGGAAGGGCTCCTACAATGAGCAGTTCTTC	CASSLFPGKGSYNEQFF	TRBJ2-1	TRBV27	-	-
TGCAGCGCTTTTCCCCCTTTGGCTGCGTTGAACACTGAAGCTTTCTTT	CSAFPPLAALNTEAFF	TRBJ1-1	TRBV29-1	-	-
TGTGCCAGCAGCTTGGGCAGCGGGGGGACAGATACGCAGTATTTT	CASSLGSGGTDTQYF	TRBJ2-3	TRBV5-6	-	TRBD2
TGCAGCGTAGGGGACTCTTCAACGACAGATACGCAGTATTTT	CSVGDSSTTDTQYF	TRBJ2-3	TRBV29-1	-	-
TGTGCCAGCAGCCCTGAGCGGGGGGCGTCCTATGGCTACACCTTC	CASSPERGASYGYTF	TRBJ1-2	TRBV13	-	-
TGTGCCAGCAGCTTAGACAGGGTTAGCACAGATACGCAGTATTTT	CASSLDRVSTDTQYF	TRBJ2-3	TRBV7-2	-	-
TGCAGCGCCCGAAGGACAGGGGAAACCCAGTACTTC	CSARRTGETQYF	TRBJ2-5	TRBV29-1	few	TRBD1
TGTGCCAACTCCCCGGGACTAGTCACAGATACGCAGTATTTT	CANSPGLVTDTQYF	TRBJ2-3	TRBV7-2	once	TRBD2
TGTGCCTGGAGTGACGCCCGAGGCGCTGAAGCTTTCTTT	CAWSDARGAEAFF	TRBJ1-1	TRBV30	-	-
TGCAGCGTCGAGGGCTACTCTGGAAACACCATATATTTT	CSVEGYSGNTIYF	TRBJ1-3	TRBV29-1	-	-
TGTGCCAGCAGCTTAGGCGTCAGGGACCCTCAAGAGACCCAGTACTTC	CASSLGVRDPQETQYF	TRBJ2-5	TRBV11-2	-	-
TGCAGCATGATACTCACAGATACGCAGTATTTT	CSMILTDTQYF	TRBJ2-3	TRBV20-1	-	-
TGTGCCACCAGCCTCTCTGGGGCCAACGTCCTGACTTTC	CATSLSGANVLTF	TRBJ2-6	TRBV15	-	-
TGTGCCTGGAGTCCCTCCCGACAGGGCTGGGCTTTCTTT	CAWSPSRQGWAFF	TRBJ1-1	TRBV30	few	TRBD1
TGTGCCTCGGAGGCCGAGACCCAGTACTTC	CASEAETQYF	TRBJ2-5	TRBV2	-	-
TGCAGCGTTCGATTAAATGAAAAACTGTTTTTT	CSVRLNEKLFF	TRBJ1-4	TRBV29-1	-	-
TGTGCCAGCAGCTTAGGTAGCGGGGGCCAAGAGACCCAGTACTTC	CASSLGSGGQETQYF	TRBJ2-5	TRBV7-8	few	TRBD2
TGTGCCAGCGTGACGGCGGGGGGTTTCGGAAACATTCAGTACTTC	CASVTAGGFGNIQYF	TRBJ2-4	TRBV5-4	-	TRBD2
TGTGCCAGCAGTTCTCCGGGACAGGGAACAGATACGCAGTATTTT	CASSSPGQGTDTQYF	TRBJ2-3	TRBV6-5	-	TRBD1
TGTGCCAGCAGCTTAGGCGGGACACCTAACTATGGCTACACCTTC	CASSLGGTPNYGYTF	TRBJ1-2	TRBV7-9	-	-